Detailed here is one T cell receptor (beta chain). Antigen specificity is unknown. The CDR3 covers 14 residues. The V gene end was trimmed by 4 bases and the J gene end by 8 bases; junction bases not matched to a gene: 4. Germline V CDR1 and CDR2: MGHRA, YSYEKL. Some clones are missing from TCRdb's copy, which holds only in-frame ones; the method was immunoSEQ multiplex PCR. The sample records tens of thousands of clones, roughly 82% being singletons. Autoimmune disease history or systemic immunosuppression was exclusionary. This entry belongs to a study of OX40 agonist ivuxolimab in advanced cancers. Findings and caveats of the study: Patients who responded partially at 0.1-3.0 mg/kg showed clonal expansion ranking among the lowest.

The sample in question was CD4+ or CD8+ T cells sorted from blood, obtained in a trial of the OX40 agonist ivuxolimab. The chain carries TRBV4-1 and TRBJ1-4; 10 bases fit TRBD1. The source is an adult with an advanced solid tumor such as melanoma, head and neck, liver or kidney cancer. The CDR3 DNA follows: TGCGCCAGCAGCCCGGGACAGGGGAGGGAAAAACTGTTTTTT. It translates to CASSPGQGREKLFF.